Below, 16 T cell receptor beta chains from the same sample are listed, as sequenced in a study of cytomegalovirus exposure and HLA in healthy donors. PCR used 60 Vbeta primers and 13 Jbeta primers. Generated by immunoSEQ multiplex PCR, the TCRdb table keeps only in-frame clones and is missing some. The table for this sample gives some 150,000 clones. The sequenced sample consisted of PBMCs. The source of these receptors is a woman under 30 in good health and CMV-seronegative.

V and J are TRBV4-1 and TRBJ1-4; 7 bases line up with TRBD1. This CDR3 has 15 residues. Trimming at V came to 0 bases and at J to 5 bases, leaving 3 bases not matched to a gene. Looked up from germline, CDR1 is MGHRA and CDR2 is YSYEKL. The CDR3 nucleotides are TGCGCCAGCAGCCAAGAGAGGGGGCAGAATGAAAAACTGTTTTTT. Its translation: CASSQERGQNEKLFF.

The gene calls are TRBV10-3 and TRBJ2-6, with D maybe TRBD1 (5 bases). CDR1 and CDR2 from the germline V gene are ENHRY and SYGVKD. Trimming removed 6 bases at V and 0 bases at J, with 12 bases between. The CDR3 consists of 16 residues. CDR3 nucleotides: TGTGCCATCAGAACGACAGTTCTCTCTGGGGCCAACGTCCTGACTTTC. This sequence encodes CAIRTTVLSGANVLTF.

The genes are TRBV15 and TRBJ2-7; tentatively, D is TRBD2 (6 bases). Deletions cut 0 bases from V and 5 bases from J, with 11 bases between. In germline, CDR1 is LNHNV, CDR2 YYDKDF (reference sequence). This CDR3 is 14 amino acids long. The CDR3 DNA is TGTGCCACCAGCAGAGATCGGAGGGTCCACGAGCAGTACTTC. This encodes CATSRDRRVHEQYF.

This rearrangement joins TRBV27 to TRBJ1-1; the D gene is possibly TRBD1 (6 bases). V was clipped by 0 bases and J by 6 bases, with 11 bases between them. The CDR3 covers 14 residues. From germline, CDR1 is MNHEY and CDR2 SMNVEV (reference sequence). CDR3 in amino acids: CASSLSGTRAEAFF. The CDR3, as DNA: TGTGCCAGCAGTTTATCGGGGACAAGGGCTGAAGCTTTCTTT.

CDR3 sequence reads: CSVPDYEQYV. The CDR3 DNA reads TGCAGCGTCCCCGACTACGAGCAGTACGTC. V usage is TRBV29-1 and J usage is TRBJ2-7, with no clear D. In germline, CDR1 is SQVTM, CDR2 ANQGSEA. The CDR3 totals 10 residues. V was shortened by 6 bases and J by 3 bases, with 6 bases between the two germline ends.

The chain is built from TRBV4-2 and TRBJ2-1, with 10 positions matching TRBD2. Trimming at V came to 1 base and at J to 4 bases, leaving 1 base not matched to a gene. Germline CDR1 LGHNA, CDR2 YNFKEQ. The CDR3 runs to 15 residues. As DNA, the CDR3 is TGTGCCAGCAGCCAAGGACTAGCGGGTTACAATGAGCAGTTCTTC. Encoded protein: CASSQGLAGYNEQFF.

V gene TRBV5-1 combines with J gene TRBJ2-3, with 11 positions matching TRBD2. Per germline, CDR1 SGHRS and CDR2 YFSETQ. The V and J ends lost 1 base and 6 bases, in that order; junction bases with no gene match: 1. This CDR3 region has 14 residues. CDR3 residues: CASSLSSGRDTQYF. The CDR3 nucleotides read TGCGCCAGCAGCTTGTCTAGCGGGAGGGATACGCAGTATTTT.

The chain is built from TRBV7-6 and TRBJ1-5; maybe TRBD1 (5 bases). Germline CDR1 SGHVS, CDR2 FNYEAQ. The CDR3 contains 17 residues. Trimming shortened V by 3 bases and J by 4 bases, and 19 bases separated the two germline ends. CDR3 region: CASSLGPRAGPNQPQHF. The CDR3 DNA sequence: TGTGCCAGCAGCTTGGGACCCAGGGCGGGGCCAAATCAGCCCCAGCATTTT.

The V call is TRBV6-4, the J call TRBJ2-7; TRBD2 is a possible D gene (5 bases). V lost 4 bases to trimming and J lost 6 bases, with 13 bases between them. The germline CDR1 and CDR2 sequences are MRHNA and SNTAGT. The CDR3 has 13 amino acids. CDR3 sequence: CASSASTQTEQYF. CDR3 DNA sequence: TGTGCCAGCAGTGCTAGCACCCAAACCGAGCAGTACTTC.

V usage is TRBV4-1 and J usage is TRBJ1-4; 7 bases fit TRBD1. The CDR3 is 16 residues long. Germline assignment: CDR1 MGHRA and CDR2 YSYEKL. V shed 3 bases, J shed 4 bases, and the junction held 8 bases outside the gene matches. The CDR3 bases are TGCGCCAGCAGCCAGCGCCAAGGACAGGTTAATGAAAAACTGTTTTTT. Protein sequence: CASSQRQGQVNEKLFF.

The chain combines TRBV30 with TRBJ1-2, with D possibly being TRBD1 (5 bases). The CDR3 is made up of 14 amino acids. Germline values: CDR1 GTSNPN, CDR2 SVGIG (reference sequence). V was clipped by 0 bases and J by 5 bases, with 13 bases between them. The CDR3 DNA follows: TGTGCCTGGAGTGTCTTGGGAAAGGGGTATGGCTACACCTTC. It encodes CAWSVLGKGYGYTF.

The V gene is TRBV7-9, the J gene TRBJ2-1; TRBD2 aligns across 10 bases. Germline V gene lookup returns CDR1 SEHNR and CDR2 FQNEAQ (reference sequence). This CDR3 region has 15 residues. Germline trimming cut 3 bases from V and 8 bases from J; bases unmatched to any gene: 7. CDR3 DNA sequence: TGTGCCAGCAGCTTCCCAGGGACTAGCGCCTATGAGCAGTTCTTC. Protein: CASSFPGTSAYEQFF. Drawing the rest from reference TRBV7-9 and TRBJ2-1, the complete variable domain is DTGVSQNPRHKITKRGQNVTFRCDPISEHNRLYWYRQTLGQGPEFLTYFQNEAQLEKSRLLSDRFSAERPKGSFSTLEIQRTEQGDSAMYLCASSFPGTSAYEQFFGPGTRLTVL.

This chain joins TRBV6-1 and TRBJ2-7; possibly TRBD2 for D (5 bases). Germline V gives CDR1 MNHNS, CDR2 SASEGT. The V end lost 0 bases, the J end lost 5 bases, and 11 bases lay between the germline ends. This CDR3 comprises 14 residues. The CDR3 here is CASSEALYGNEQYV. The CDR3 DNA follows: TGTGCCAGCAGTGAAGCGCTTTACGGGAACGAGCAGTACGTC.

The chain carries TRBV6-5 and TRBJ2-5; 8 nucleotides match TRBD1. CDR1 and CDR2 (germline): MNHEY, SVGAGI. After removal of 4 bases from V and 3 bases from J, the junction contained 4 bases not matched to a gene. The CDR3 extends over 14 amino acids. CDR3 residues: CASSFADREETQYF. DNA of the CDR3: TGTGCCAGCAGTTTCGCGGACAGGGAAGAGACCCAGTACTTC.

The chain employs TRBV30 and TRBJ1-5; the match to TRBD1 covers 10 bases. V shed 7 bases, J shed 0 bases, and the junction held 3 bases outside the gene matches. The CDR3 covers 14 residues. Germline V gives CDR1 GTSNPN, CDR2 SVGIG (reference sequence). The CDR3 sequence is CAYRQGASNQPQHF. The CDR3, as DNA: TGTGCCTACAGACAGGGGGCTAGCAATCAGCCCCAGCATTTT.

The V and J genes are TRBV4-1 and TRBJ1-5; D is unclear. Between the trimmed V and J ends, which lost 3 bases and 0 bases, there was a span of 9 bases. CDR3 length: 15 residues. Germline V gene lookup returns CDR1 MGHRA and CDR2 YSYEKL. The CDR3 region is CASSQGVVSNQPQHF. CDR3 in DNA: TGCGCCAGCAGCCAGGGAGTGGTTAGCAATCAGCCCCAGCATTTT.